The table lists the clone carrying this T cell receptor (beta chain) with many counts. Its antigen is still unknown. Deletions cut 3 bases from V and 0 bases from J, with 11 bases between. The CDR3 covers 16 residues. CDR1 and CDR2 (germline): SGHTA, FQGTGA. This specimen belongs to a study of T cells after yellow fever vaccination. MiXCR, applied by TCRdb to the 5' RACE reads, yields one record per CDR3 protein. The repertoire holds over 300,000 distinct CDR3 sequences, with 3.6% as singletons. Broader study findings: Although most clonotypes did not, a small share appeared in both CD4 and CD8 compartments. A weaker secondary response peaked on day 5, the primary on day 15. Subsequent booster samples again held most clones from primary vaccination (under 98% CD4, just under 90% CD8). Within FACS-sorted repertoires, abundant clonotypes contaminating from the bulk population could be present.

This sequence originates from a man younger than 35 who received the YFV17D yellow fever vaccine. The source was PBMCs, collected on the day of the yellow fever booster vaccination. This sequence joins TRBV7-3 and TRBJ2-2; D not certain. CDR3 sequence reads: CASSFNTGANTGELFF. CDR3 sequence (DNA): TGTGCCAGCAGCTTCAACACGGGTGCGAACACCGGGGAGCTGTTTTTT. The full variable domain, its missing parts supplied by reference TRBV7-3 and TRBJ2-2, is GAGVSQTPSNKVTEKGKYVELRCDPISGHTALYWYRQSLGQGPEFLIYFQGTGAADDSGLPNDRFFAVRPEGSVSTLKIQRTERGDSAVYLCASSFNTGANTGELFFGEGSRLTVL.